This T cell receptor (beta chain) was captured in a study of T-cell memory formation after mild COVID-19. TCRdb reprocessed the 5' RACE reads via MiXCR and lists one record per CDR3 protein. The sample has 65,000 to 90,000 distinct CDR3 sequences, approximately 15% seen once. V dropped 6 bases and J dropped 8 bases, with 10 bases sitting between them. The CDR3 runs to 10 residues. Per germline, CDR1 SQVTM and CDR2 ANQGSEA. Specimen: PBMCs or a T cell subset sorted from them (not recorded which). V usage is TRBV29-1 and J usage is TRBJ1-2; D not certain. This receptor was taken from an adult woman who had mild COVID-19 (a few samples of this study predate the infection). Cell type and time point are not known. CDR3 in amino acids: CSVREGGYTF. CDR3 in DNA: TGCAGCGTCCGGGAGGGCGGCTACACCTTC.